These T cell receptor beta chains were read from a single sample in a study of blood T cell repertoires in COVID-19. Method: immunoSEQ multiplex PCR; TCRdb's copy keeps in-frame clones and lacks some. This sample carries tens of thousands of clones, approximately 92% of them seen once, and the ten largest clones take approximately 6%. Sequencing was carried out using peripheral blood. The origin of the receptors is a woman at least 80 years old with acute or convalescent COVID-19. Each CDR3 is given with its conserved first and last residue. Fields, in order: V gene, J gene, clone size, D gene, CDR3 protein, CDR3 DNA. A D gene is named only where the DNA matches it firmly. Some rows have no size entry. The others give once, few or many, or a class for an expanded clone.

TRBV18	TRBJ1-2	once	.	CASSLPTGRNYGYTF	TGTGCCAGCTCACTTCCCACAGGGCGTAACTATGGCTACACCTTC
TRBV3-1/TRBV3-2	TRBJ2-3	.	TRBD2	CASSRLAGGRSTDTQYF	TGTGCCAGCAGCCGACTAGCGGGGGGCCGGAGCACAGATACGCAGTATTTT
TRBV3-1/TRBV3-2	TRBJ1-2	.	TRBD1	CASSLTGGSDGYTF	TGTGCCAGCAGCCTAACAGGGGGCTCGGATGGCTACACCTTC
TRBV19	TRBJ1-5	.	.	CASSTQGLRLTNQPQHF	TGTGCCAGTAGTACCCAGGGACTACGCCTCACGAATCAGCCCCAGCATTTT
TRBV27	TRBJ1-2	.	TRBD1	CASRLTGTLGGYTF	TGTGCCAGCAGACTGACAGGGACGTTGGGCGGCTACACCTTC
TRBV6-5	TRBJ2-7	.	.	CASSSERYGNYEQYF	TGTGCCAGCAGCAGTGAGCGTTACGGAAACTACGAGCAGTACTTC
TRBV6-5	TRBJ1-3	.	.	CASSYSPLVGRNTIYF	TGTGCCAGCAGTTACTCCCCTTTGGTGGGGCGGAACACCATATATTTT
TRBV23-1	TRBJ2-5	.	TRBD1	CASSQSIPPDRGGETQYF	TGCGCCAGCAGTCAATCGATACCCCCAGACAGGGGGGGAGAGACCCAGTACTTC
TRBV11-2	TRBJ1-3	.	.	CASSLDLLQMGNTIYF	TGTGCCAGCAGCTTAGACCTACTCCAAATGGGAAACACCATATATTTT
TRBV7-8	TRBJ2-7	.	TRBD2	CASRPALAGGYEQYF	TGTGCCAGCAGACCCGCACTAGCGGGGGGGTACGAGCAGTACTTC
TRBV6-5	TRBJ1-1	.	.	CASRRERGYEAFF	TGTGCCAGCAGGCGGGAGAGGGGGTACGAAGCTTTCTTT
TRBV4-1	TRBJ1-1	.	.	CASSQVRANMNTEAFF	TGCGCCAGCAGCCAAGTCAGGGCAAACATGAACACTGAAGCTTTCTTT
TRBV5-1	TRBJ1-2	once	.	CASTAADGYGYTF	TGCGCCAGCACCGCCGCGGATGGCTATGGCTACACCTTC
TRBV6-5	TRBJ2-1	.	.	CASRSIAFSYNEQFF	TGTGCCAGCAGAAGTATAGCCTTCTCCTACAATGAGCAGTTCTTC
TRBV3-1/TRBV3-2	TRBJ2-7	.	.	CASSQDNNEQYF	TGTGCCAGCAGCCAAGATAACAACGAGCAGTACTTC
TRBV5-6	TRBJ2-7	.	TRBD2	CASSWVGLAGALPPYEQYF	TGTGCCAGCAGCTGGGTAGGACTAGCGGGGGCTCTCCCCCCCTACGAGCAGTACTTC
TRBV7-9	TRBJ2-7	.	TRBD1	CASSPTTGAYEQYF	TGTGCCAGCAGCCCCACGACAGGGGCCTACGAGCAGTACTTC
TRBV11-2	TRBJ1-6	.	.	CASSLFPGSYNSPLHF	TGTGCCAGCAGCTTATTCCCCGGCTCCTATAATTCACCCCTCCACTTT
TRBV30	TRBJ1-2	once	.	CAASGTPTNYGYTF	TGTGCCGCCAGCGGGACACCTACTAACTATGGCTACACCTTC
TRBV18	TRBJ2-7	few	TRBD1	CASSPSGTGPIYEQYF	TGTGCCAGCTCACCTAGTGGGACAGGGCCAATCTACGAGCAGTACTTC
TRBV4-1	TRBJ2-3	.	TRBD2	CASSQDNGLAGATDTQYF	TGCGCCAGCAGCCAAGATAACGGACTAGCGGGGGCCACAGATACGCAGTATTTT
TRBV7-2	TRBJ1-1	.	.	CASSLDGGARNTEAFF	TGTGCCAGCAGCTTAGATGGTGGGGCCCGAAACACTGAAGCTTTCTTT
TRBV6-6	TRBJ1-2	.	.	CASSSRREGRGYTF	TGTGCCAGCAGTTCCCGTAGGGAGGGGCGTGGCTACACCTTC
TRBV5-1	TRBJ1-2	once	.	CASSLVAGNTYGYTF	TGCGCCAGCAGCTTGGTTGCAGGGAACACCTATGGCTACACCTTC
TRBV2	TRBJ2-1	.	TRBD2	CASTASGGPTGEQFF	TGTGCCAGCACAGCTAGCGGGGGGCCCACCGGTGAGCAGTTCTTC
TRBV3-1/TRBV3-2	TRBJ1-1	.	TRBD1	CATSPPGQGVTEAFF	TGTGCCACGAGTCCTCCGGGACAGGGGGTAACTGAAGCTTTCTTT
TRBV29-1	TRBJ1-2	.	TRBD1	CSVANDRGPYGYTF	TGCAGCGTAGCCAACGACAGGGGGCCCTATGGCTACACCTTC
TRBV18	TRBJ2-7	.	TRBD1	CASSLDRYSYEQYF	TGTGCCAGCTCACTGGACAGGTACTCCTACGAGCAGTACTTC
TRBV3-1/TRBV3-2	TRBJ2-7	.	.	CASSQTGYEQYF	TGTGCCAGCAGCCAGACAGGCTACGAGCAGTACTTC
TRBV7-9	TRBJ1-1	.	.	CASSRQAGVNTEAFF	TGTGCCAGCAGCCGCCAGGCCGGGGTGAACACTGAAGCTTTCTTT
TRBV11-2	TRBJ1-4	.	.	CASSFGQGWEKLFF	TGTGCCAGCAGCTTCGGGCAGGGTTGGGAAAAACTGTTTTTT
TRBV28	TRBJ1-2	.	TRBD1	CASSFTGGTFYGYTF	TGTGCCAGCAGTTTTACAGGGGGGACCTTCTATGGCTACACCTTC
TRBV5-4	TRBJ1-2	.	.	CASSHVQEGLGYTF	TGTGCCAGCAGCCACGTTCAGGAGGGATTGGGCTACACCTTC
TRBV7-9	TRBJ1-2	.	.	CASSRTNYGYTF	TGTGCCAGCAGCCGGACAAACTATGGCTACACCTTC
TRBV29-1	TRBJ1-2	once	.	CSALQWEGGGYTF	TGCAGCGCCCTCCAGTGGGAAGGAGGCGGCTACACCTTC
TRBV19	TRBJ2-5	.	.	CASSIDINRGTQETQYF	TGTGCCAGTAGTATTGATATAAATAGGGGGACCCAAGAGACCCAGTACTTC
TRBV5-1	TRBJ1-1	.	TRBD1	CASSEGTGRTEAFF	TGCGCCAGCAGCGAAGGGACAGGGAGAACTGAAGCTTTCTTT
TRBV27	TRBJ1-6	.	.	CASSWEGRNSPLHF	TGTGCCAGCAGTTGGGAGGGGCGCAATTCACCCCTCCACTTT
TRBV2	TRBJ2-3	few	.	CASSGDNTDTQYF	TGTGCCAGCAGTGGAGACAACACAGATACGCAGTATTTT
TRBV9	TRBJ2-7	.	TRBD1	CASSVQDRGRGEQYF	TGTGCCAGCAGCGTTCAGGACAGGGGACGGGGGGAGCAGTACTTC
TRBV5-1	TRBJ1-6	.	TRBD1	CASSVGQGGTSPLHF	TGCGCCAGCAGCGTGGGACAGGGTGGGACTTCACCCCTCCACTTT
TRBV18	TRBJ2-7	.	TRBD2	CASSPKGSGGANEQYF	TGTGCCAGCTCACCAAAAGGAAGCGGGGGGGCAAACGAGCAGTACTTC
TRBV5-1	TRBJ2-5	.	TRBD2	CASSSGLGVETQYF	TGCGCCAGCAGCTCGGGACTAGGTGTTGAGACCCAGTACTTC
TRBV6-2/TRBV6-3	TRBJ2-3	.	.	CASSYGGTDTQYF	TGTGCCAGCAGTTACGGCGGGACAGATACGCAGTATTTT
TRBV9	TRBJ2-5	.	TRBD1	CASSVGTGRVETQYF	TGTGCCAGCAGCGTAGGGACAGGTCGGGTGGAGACCCAGTACTTC
TRBV19	TRBJ2-4	.	TRBD1	CASSTMGQGQNIQYF	TGTGCCAGTAGTACGATGGGACAGGGACAAAACATTCAGTACTTC
TRBV2	TRBJ1-2	.	.	CASRSRAQLNYGYTF	TGTGCCAGCAGGTCGAGGGCACAACTTAACTATGGCTACACCTTC
TRBV19	TRBJ1-2	.	.	CASSYRANYGYTF	TGTGCCAGTAGCTACAGGGCTAACTATGGCTACACCTTC